The rows below give T cell receptor beta chains drawn from one sample of a study of regulatory T cells in long-lasting Graves disease. TCRdb re-called the multiplex PCR reads with MiXCR, one entry per CDR3 protein. In the table there are almost 350,000 distinct CDR3 sequences, around 19% of which are singletons. Here the sequenced sample was peripheral blood mononuclear cells (PBMCs), taken when the disease was refractory, from a patient treated with antithyroid drugs. All receptors derive from a female donor with Graves disease. CDR3s include the opening cysteine and the closing phenylalanine or tryptophan. Each record gives: V gene, clone size, D gene, J gene, CDR3 protein, CDR3 DNA. A D gene is named only where the DNA matches it firmly. Clone size is given for some rows only: seen once, a few or many times, or a class if the clone is expanded.

TRBV5-1	.	.	TRBJ2-5	CASSLDNLQETQYF	TGCGCCAGCAGCTTGGACAACCTTCAAGAGACCCAGTACTTC
TRBV24-1	.	TRBD1	TRBJ1-2	CATRGGTGFGYTF	TGTGCCACCAGGGGCGGGACAGGGTTTGGCTACACCTTC
TRBV7-9	.	.	TRBJ1-1	CASRPSSGVPAMNTEAFF	TGTGCCAGCAGGCCCTCCTCGGGGGTCCCTGCTATGAACACTGAAGCTTTCTTT
TRBV6-1	few	.	TRBJ1-5	CATIPLGHTSNQPQHF	TGTGCCACCATACCTTTGGGACATACTAGCAATCAGCCCCAGCATTTT
TRBV12-3/TRBV12-4	.	TRBD1	TRBJ2-1	CASSSNRPQGAGGNEQFF	TGTGCCAGTAGTTCCAATCGGCCCCAGGGGGCCGGGGGCAATGAGCAGTTCTTC
TRBV5-1	many	TRBD1	TRBJ1-6	CASSLSQSQSGGTGYRSPLHF	TGCGCCAGCAGCTTGAGTCAGTCCCAATCCGGCGGGACAGGCTATCGGTCACCCCTCCACTTT
TRBV7-9	few	.	TRBJ2-7	CASSLGYSSGILYEQYF	TGTGCCAGCAGCTTGGGCTACTCCTCTGGGATCCTCTACGAGCAGTACTTC
TRBV30	many	TRBD1	TRBJ2-7	CAWSPGGAYEQYF	TGTGCCTGGAGTCCAGGGGGCGCGTACGAGCAGTACTTC
TRBV6-1	.	.	TRBJ1-6	CASSALLTEPLHF	TGTGCCAGCAGCGCCCTACTGACAGAACCCCTCCACTTT
TRBV6-1	many	TRBD2	TRBJ2-5	CASSRASGGAETQYF	TGTGCCAGCAGTCGGGCTAGCGGGGGCGCGGAGACCCAGTACTTC
TRBV5-1	few	.	TRBJ1-1	CASRKRGYSSTEAFF	TGCGCCAGCAGAAAGAGAGGGTATTCGTCCACTGAAGCTTTCTTT
TRBV6-2/TRBV6-3	.	TRBD2	TRBJ2-4	CASSYSGLAGGRDIQYF	TGTGCCAGCAGTTACTCGGGACTAGCGGGGGGGCGGGACATTCAGTACTTC
TRBV20-1	.	TRBD2	TRBJ2-2	CSARDRGSGELFF	TGCAGTGCTAGAGATCGCGGGAGCGGGGAGCTGTTTTTT
TRBV2	many	.	TRBJ2-7	CASSVESLYEQYF	TGTGCCAGCAGTGTTGAGAGCCTTTACGAGCAGTACTTC
TRBV5-6	few	TRBD1	TRBJ1-2	CASSSGQGSRIYGYTF	TGTGCCAGCAGCTCCGGACAGGGAAGTAGGATCTATGGCTACACCTTC
TRBV19	.	.	TRBJ1-5	CASSIASNQPQHF	TGTGCCAGTAGTATCGCGAGCAATCAGCCCCAGCATTTT
TRBV11-2	many	.	TRBJ2-5	CASSPTPGRKETQYF	TGTGCCAGCAGCCCGACCCCAGGACGGAAAGAGACCCAGTACTTC
TRBV13	few	.	TRBJ1-4	CASSPGTALNEKLFF	TGTGCCAGCAGCCCCGGGACGGCCCTTAATGAAAAACTGTTTTTT
TRBV7-6	.	.	TRBJ1-5	CASSFFGGYNQPQHF	TGTGCCAGCAGCTTTTTTGGGGGGTATAATCAGCCCCAGCATTTT
TRBV5-1	few	TRBD1	TRBJ1-1	CASSFGTGAQDTEAFF	TGCGCCAGCAGCTTCGGGACAGGGGCGCAGGACACTGAAGCTTTCTTT
TRBV5-1	many	TRBD1	TRBJ1-1	CASSLRGLNTEAFF	TGCGCCAGCAGCTTAAGGGGGCTGAACACTGAAGCTTTCTTT
TRBV3-1	many	.	TRBJ1-1	CASSQAGRVAFF	TGTGCCAGCAGCCAAGCGGGCCGGGTAGCTTTCTTT
TRBV3-1	many	TRBD1	TRBJ2-7	CASSLQGYTYEQYF	TGTGCCAGCAGCCTACAGGGGTATACCTACGAGCAGTACTTC
TRBV5-1	few	TRBD1	TRBJ2-5	CASSPPGTGNQYF	TGCGCCAGCAGCCCTCCCGGGACAGGGAACCAGTACTTC
TRBV9	.	TRBD2	TRBJ2-5	CASSVGLLAGELRVETQYF	TGTGCCAGCAGCGTAGGCCTGTTAGCGGGAGAGCTACGGGTGGAGACCCAGTACTTC
TRBV7-9	.	.	TRBJ2-7	CASSFYPSGEQYF	TGTGCCAGCAGCTTTTATCCGTCTGGTGAGCAGTACTTC
TRBV19	.	.	TRBJ1-2	CASTNTAGLSTNYGYTF	TGTGCCAGCACAAACACGGCAGGGTTGAGCACTAACTATGGCTACACCTTC
TRBV3-1	many	.	TRBJ1-1	CASSQLSSGLGIAFF	TGTGCCAGCAGCCAACTCAGCTCGGGCTTAGGCATAGCTTTCTTT
TRBV10-3	few	.	TRBJ1-1	CASKTRENTEAFF	TGTGCCAGCAAAACGAGAGAGAACACTGAAGCTTTCTTT
TRBV7-2	many	TRBD1	TRBJ1-2	CASSPGGDRGPYGYTF	TGTGCCAGCAGCCCTGGCGGTGACAGGGGCCCATATGGCTACACCTTC
TRBV20-1	few	.	TRBJ2-1	CSAAATHVEYYNEQFF	TGCAGTGCCGCCGCTACTCACGTCGAGTACTACAATGAGCAGTTCTTC
TRBV20-1	.	.	TRBJ2-7	CSARSLQSPYEQYF	TGCAGTGCTAGATCCCTACAGTCTCCCTACGAGCAGTACTTC
TRBV12-3/TRBV12-4	many	TRBD1	TRBJ1-1	CASSSRTGVGTEAFF	TGTGCCAGCAGTTCTCGGACAGGGGTCGGCACTGAAGCTTTCTTT
TRBV5-1	few	.	TRBJ1-2	CASSYVTGEANYGYTF	TGCGCCAGCAGCTACGTGACAGGAGAAGCTAACTATGGCTACACCTTC
TRBV28	.	TRBD2	TRBJ2-3	CASSLGGLAGRTDTQYF	TGTGCCAGCAGTTTAGGCGGACTAGCGGGACGCACAGATACGCAGTATTTT
TRBV4-3	.	TRBD1	TRBJ1-4	CASSQLLQGAREKLFF	TGCGCCAGCAGCCAACTCTTACAGGGGGCTAGGGAAAAACTGTTTTTT
TRBV10-3	many	TRBD2	TRBJ2-7	CAISPSGRSYEQYF	TGTGCCATCAGCCCAAGCGGGAGAAGCTACGAGCAGTACTTC
TRBV20-1	many	.	TRBJ1-2	CSASLNYGYTF	TGCAGTGCTAGCCTTAACTATGGCTACACCTTC
TRBV19	many	.	TRBJ1-1	CASIDVGRPNTEAFF	TGTGCCAGTATCGACGTGGGCAGACCTAACACTGAAGCTTTCTTT
TRBV20-1	many	TRBD1	TRBJ1-2	CSARAQGIYGYTF	TGCAGTGCTAGAGCACAGGGGATCTATGGCTACACCTTC
TRBV15	once	.	TRBJ1-6	CATSRDLQGGSPLHF	TGTGCCACCAGCAGAGATCTACAGGGCGGTTCACCCCTCCACTTT
TRBV19	.	.	TRBJ2-2	CASSISSGELFF	TGTGCCAGTAGTATATCTTCCGGGGAGCTGTTTTTT
TRBV7-2	.	.	TRBJ1-2	CAGNPSGPVYGYTF	TGTGCCGGCAACCCTTCGGGACCCGTCTATGGCTACACCTTC
TRBV7-6	few	.	TRBJ1-4	CASSESGLKEKLFF	TGTGCCAGCAGCGAATCGGGGCTCAAGGAAAAACTGTTTTTT
TRBV18	.	.	TRBJ2-3	CASSAELTDTQYF	TGTGCCAGCTCGGCTGAACTCACAGATACGCAGTATTTT
TRBV6-1	many	TRBD1	TRBJ2-7	CASRMRTGTSYEQYF	TGTGCCAGCAGAATGCGGACAGGGACCTCCTACGAGCAGTACTTC
TRBV18	few	.	TRBJ2-1	CASSREVGWEQFF	TGTGCCAGCTCACGAGAAGTGGGCTGGGAGCAGTTCTTC
TRBV28	many	.	TRBJ1-1	CASLQGSHTEAFF	TGTGCCAGCCTACAGGGTTCGCACACTGAAGCTTTCTTT